A selection of T cell receptor beta chains follows, all from one sample in a study of human T cells and chemical hapten exposure. TCRdb processed the RACE reads anew with MiXCR; each CDR3 protein has one entry. The table has 300,000 to 450,000 distinct CDR3 sequences, roughly 4.8% seen once. Sample: whole blood, taken in connection with sensitization to the hapten diphenylcyclopropenone (DPC). These receptors all come from a woman aged 45-60 years with alopecia areata. Some clones in this sample may be carry-over from other donors' samples. CDR3s include the opening cysteine and the closing phenylalanine or tryptophan. Fields, in order: clone size, V gene, D gene, J gene, CDR3 DNA, CDR3 protein. A D gene is named only where the DNA matches it firmly. Not all rows give a size; the values are once, few, many and, for expanded clones, a class.

clone size: few; V gene: TRBV6-2/TRBV6-3; D gene: TRBD2; J gene: TRBJ2-2; CDR3 DNA: TGTGCCAGCAGTTACCCCGAGCGGGGGGGGAACACCGGGGAGCTGTTTTTT; CDR3 protein: CASSYPERGGNTGELFF
clone size: .; V gene: TRBV9; D gene: TRBD1; J gene: TRBJ2-7; CDR3 DNA: TGTGCCAGCAGCCCGACAGGGAGTACGTACGAGCAGTACTTC; CDR3 protein: CASSPTGSTYEQYF
clone size: many; V gene: TRBV7-2; D gene: .; J gene: TRBJ2-5; CDR3 DNA: TGTGCCAGCAGACCCCCCCGGCAAGAGACCCAGTACTTC; CDR3 protein: CASRPPRQETQYF
clone size: many; V gene: TRBV5-1; D gene: .; J gene: TRBJ2-7; CDR3 DNA: TGCGCCAGCAGTCTCGACAGGCCCCACGAGCAGTACTTC; CDR3 protein: CASSLDRPHEQYF
clone size: few; V gene: TRBV5-1; D gene: .; J gene: TRBJ2-3; CDR3 DNA: TGCGCCAGCAGCTTGGAGGGTAATGTTGCAGATACGCAGTATTTT; CDR3 protein: CASSLEGNVADTQYF
clone size: many; V gene: TRBV6-1; D gene: TRBD1; J gene: TRBJ1-4; CDR3 DNA: TGTGCCAGCAGTTTGACAGGGGGACATGAAAAACTGTTTTTT; CDR3 protein: CASSLTGGHEKLFF
clone size: many; V gene: TRBV3-1; D gene: .; J gene: TRBJ2-7; CDR3 DNA: TGTGCCAGCAGCCAATCTGCCCGGGAGCAGTACTTC; CDR3 protein: CASSQSAREQYF
clone size: few; V gene: TRBV29-1; D gene: TRBD1; J gene: TRBJ1-2; CDR3 DNA: TGCAGCGAGAAGGGGGCCGGCTATGGCTACACCTTC; CDR3 protein: CSEKGAGYGYTF
clone size: many; V gene: TRBV7-2; D gene: .; J gene: TRBJ2-6; CDR3 DNA: TGTGCCAGCAGGAGGGACACTGGGGCCAACGTCCTGACTTTC; CDR3 protein: CASRRDTGANVLTF
clone size: .; V gene: TRBV12-3/TRBV12-4; D gene: TRBD1; J gene: TRBJ1-3; CDR3 DNA: TGTGCCAGCAGAAACTACAGGGGGGCAGGAAACACCATATATTTT; CDR3 protein: CASRNYRGAGNTIYF
clone size: many; V gene: TRBV7-9; D gene: .; J gene: TRBJ2-3; CDR3 DNA: TGTGCCAGCAGTTTCGGGGGTGCAGATACGCAGTATTTT; CDR3 protein: CASSFGGADTQYF
clone size: many; V gene: TRBV28; D gene: .; J gene: TRBJ2-3; CDR3 DNA: TGTGCCAGCAGCCATCCGGGAGTCGATCCCACAGATACGCAGTATTTT; CDR3 protein: CASSHPGVDPTDTQYF
clone size: many; V gene: TRBV4-2; D gene: .; J gene: TRBJ1-2; CDR3 DNA: TGTGCCAGCAGCCAAGATGGGGGCTACACCTTC; CDR3 protein: CASSQDGGYTF
clone size: many; V gene: TRBV21-1; D gene: .; J gene: TRBJ2-2; CDR3 DNA: TGTGCCAGCACCAAAGGGGCAGGACTAGCGGGAGTTGCCGACACCGGGGAGCTGTTTTTT; CDR3 protein: CASTKGAGLAGVADTGELFF
clone size: .; V gene: TRBV20-1; D gene: .; J gene: TRBJ2-3; CDR3 DNA: TGCAGTACCGCTCTACGCACAGATACGCAGTATTTT; CDR3 protein: CSTALRTDTQYF
clone size: .; V gene: TRBV4-3; D gene: .; J gene: TRBJ2-3; CDR3 DNA: TGCGCCAGCAGCCAAGGGATCATCTACACAGATACGCAGTATTTT; CDR3 protein: CASSQGIIYTDTQYF
clone size: many; V gene: TRBV13; D gene: TRBD2; J gene: TRBJ2-5; CDR3 DNA: TGTGCCAGCAGCGGCGGGACTAGCGAGACCCAGTACTTC; CDR3 protein: CASSGGTSETQYF
clone size: many; V gene: TRBV7-9; D gene: .; J gene: TRBJ1-1; CDR3 DNA: TGTGCCAGCAGCTCCAGGGAGGGTCTGAACACTGAAGCTTTCTTT; CDR3 protein: CASSSREGLNTEAFF
clone size: many; V gene: TRBV10-3; D gene: .; J gene: TRBJ1-1; CDR3 DNA: TGTGCCATACAGACAGTTATGAACACTGAAGCTTTCTTT; CDR3 protein: CAIQTVMNTEAFF
clone size: many; V gene: TRBV7-9; D gene: .; J gene: TRBJ1-6; CDR3 DNA: TGTGCCAGCACCGCGGCAAATTCACCCCTCCACTTT; CDR3 protein: CASTAANSPLHF
clone size: .; V gene: TRBV15; D gene: .; J gene: TRBJ2-5; CDR3 DNA: TGTGCCACCAGCAGAGATCTGCACAGGCAAGAGACCCAGTACTTC; CDR3 protein: CATSRDLHRQETQYF
clone size: .; V gene: TRBV2; D gene: TRBD2; J gene: TRBJ2-3; CDR3 DNA: TGTGCCAGCGGGTCCCCGGGACTAGCGGAAGATACGCAGTATTTT; CDR3 protein: CASGSPGLAEDTQYF
clone size: .; V gene: TRBV6-5; D gene: TRBD1; J gene: TRBJ2-7; CDR3 DNA: TGTGCCAGCAGTGAGACAGGGGCCTACGAGCAGTACTTC; CDR3 protein: CASSETGAYEQYF
clone size: .; V gene: TRBV5-4; D gene: .; J gene: TRBJ2-2; CDR3 DNA: TGTGCCAGCACCTTGAGGGGGTTACAGGGTTCCGCCGGGGAGCTGTTTTTT; CDR3 protein: CASTLRGLQGSAGELFF
clone size: .; V gene: TRBV25-1; D gene: .; J gene: TRBJ2-6; CDR3 DNA: TGTGCCAGCAGTGAATTGGTGGGGAACTCTGGGGCCAACGTCCTGACTTTC; CDR3 protein: CASSELVGNSGANVLTF
clone size: few; V gene: TRBV20-1; D gene: TRBD2; J gene: TRBJ2-3; CDR3 DNA: TGCAGTGCTAGAGATTTGCGGGAGAGCACAGATACGCAGTATTTT; CDR3 protein: CSARDLRESTDTQYF
clone size: many; V gene: TRBV29-1; D gene: TRBD1; J gene: TRBJ2-1; CDR3 DNA: TGCAGCGTAATTCGGGACAGCCTCTCCTACAATGAGCAGTTCTTC; CDR3 protein: CSVIRDSLSYNEQFF
clone size: few; V gene: TRBV2; D gene: .; J gene: TRBJ2-2; CDR3 DNA: TGTGCCAGCCTGTCTTACACCGGGGAGCTGTTTTTT; CDR3 protein: CASLSYTGELFF
clone size: few; V gene: TRBV6-2/TRBV6-3; D gene: TRBD2; J gene: TRBJ2-3; CDR3 DNA: TGTGCCAGCCGATCCAGGAGCGGGAGGACTTTCACAGATACGCAGTATTTT; CDR3 protein: CASRSRSGRTFTDTQYF
clone size: many; V gene: TRBV25-1; D gene: TRBD1; J gene: TRBJ2-5; CDR3 DNA: TGTGCCAGCAGACCCGGGACAGGAGAGACCCAGTACTTC; CDR3 protein: CASRPGTGETQYF
clone size: many; V gene: TRBV21-1; D gene: .; J gene: TRBJ2-5; CDR3 DNA: TGTGCCAGCAGCAAAGGATTCCAAGAGACCCAGTACTTC; CDR3 protein: CASSKGFQETQYF
clone size: many; V gene: TRBV20-1; D gene: .; J gene: TRBJ1-2; CDR3 DNA: TGCAGTGCTACCGGGACGGCCTATGGCTACACCTTC; CDR3 protein: CSATGTAYGYTF
clone size: many; V gene: TRBV6-5; D gene: .; J gene: TRBJ2-7; CDR3 DNA: TGTGCCTCGAGGCAGTTGAGCGGATCTTACGAGCAGTACTTC; CDR3 protein: CASRQLSGSYEQYF
clone size: many; V gene: TRBV6-5; D gene: .; J gene: TRBJ2-3; CDR3 DNA: TGTGCCAGCAGTCGAAGGGGGGGCGCCGGTACAGATACGCAGTATTTT; CDR3 protein: CASSRRGGAGTDTQYF
clone size: many; V gene: TRBV11-2; D gene: .; J gene: TRBJ1-4; CDR3 DNA: TGTGCCAGCAGCTTATTAACGGCAACTAATGAAAAACTGTTTTTT; CDR3 protein: CASSLLTATNEKLFF
clone size: .; V gene: TRBV29-1; D gene: .; J gene: TRBJ2-7; CDR3 DNA: TGCAGCGTTGAAGGGATCCCTTCCTACGAGCAGTACTTC; CDR3 protein: CSVEGIPSYEQYF
clone size: many; V gene: TRBV5-1; D gene: .; J gene: TRBJ2-7; CDR3 DNA: TGCGCCAGCAGCTTGGTCGGGGGCCACTACGAGCAGTACTTC; CDR3 protein: CASSLVGGHYEQYF
clone size: .; V gene: TRBV27; D gene: .; J gene: TRBJ2-2; CDR3 DNA: TGTGCCAGCAGAGTAACGGGGCTAAACACCGGGGAGCTGTTTTTT; CDR3 protein: CASRVTGLNTGELFF
clone size: .; V gene: TRBV27; D gene: .; J gene: TRBJ1-4; CDR3 DNA: TGTGCCAGCAGCTCGTGGGGGGCAACTAATGAAAAACTGTTTTTT; CDR3 protein: CASSSWGATNEKLFF
clone size: .; V gene: TRBV19; D gene: .; J gene: TRBJ2-7; CDR3 DNA: TGTGCCAGTAGTATCTTACCCGGGGCCGAGCAGTACTTC; CDR3 protein: CASSILPGAEQYF
clone size: .; V gene: TRBV6-2/TRBV6-3; D gene: .; J gene: TRBJ2-4; CDR3 DNA: TGTGCCAGCAGTTCGGACACCCTTCTAGCCAAAAACATTCAGTACTTC; CDR3 protein: CASSSDTLLAKNIQYF
clone size: .; V gene: TRBV7-2; D gene: TRBD2; J gene: TRBJ2-7; CDR3 DNA: TGTGCCAGCAGCCCATCCGCAGGCGGGGGGGCCTACGAGCAGTACTTC; CDR3 protein: CASSPSAGGGAYEQYF
clone size: many; V gene: TRBV3-1; D gene: .; J gene: TRBJ1-4; CDR3 DNA: TGTGCCAGCAGCCAAGATACAGGCCGAACTAATGAAAAACTGTTTTTT; CDR3 protein: CASSQDTGRTNEKLFF
clone size: few; V gene: TRBV19; D gene: TRBD2; J gene: TRBJ2-3; CDR3 DNA: TGTGCCAGTAGTATAGACCAGCGCTCTAGCGGATCCACAGATACGCAGTATTTT; CDR3 protein: CASSIDQRSSGSTDTQYF
clone size: .; V gene: TRBV7-2; D gene: TRBD2; J gene: TRBJ2-3; CDR3 DNA: TGTGCCAGCAGCTTAGTTAGCGGGAGGATGACAGATACGCAGTATTTT; CDR3 protein: CASSLVSGRMTDTQYF
clone size: .; V gene: TRBV12-3/TRBV12-4; D gene: TRBD2; J gene: TRBJ2-3; CDR3 DNA: TGTGCCAGCAGTCCGGTAGCGGGAGATACGCAGTATTTT; CDR3 protein: CASSPVAGDTQYF
clone size: many; V gene: TRBV29-1; D gene: .; J gene: TRBJ1-5; CDR3 DNA: TGCAGCGTTGTCATACCGGACGTCGATCAGCCCCAGCATTTT; CDR3 protein: CSVVIPDVDQPQHF
clone size: many; V gene: TRBV28; D gene: TRBD1; J gene: TRBJ1-1; CDR3 DNA: TGTGCCAGCAGTTTAAGGGACAGGGGAAGCACTGAAGCTTTCTTT; CDR3 protein: CASSLRDRGSTEAFF
clone size: many; V gene: TRBV6-5; D gene: .; J gene: TRBJ1-2; CDR3 DNA: TGTGCCAGCAGTTACGCAGTTCTGGGAGAGAGTTATGGCTACACCTTC; CDR3 protein: CASSYAVLGESYGYTF
clone size: many; V gene: TRBV12-3/TRBV12-4; D gene: TRBD2; J gene: TRBJ2-6; CDR3 DNA: TGTGCCAGCAGTTTACCTCTTAGACTAGCGGGAGTGTCTGGGGCCAACGTCCTGACTTTC; CDR3 protein: CASSLPLRLAGVSGANVLTF
clone size: .; V gene: TRBV7-8; D gene: .; J gene: TRBJ2-7; CDR3 DNA: TGTGCCAGCAGCGGGGGACTGCAGTACGAGCAGTACTTC; CDR3 protein: CASSGGLQYEQYF
clone size: .; V gene: TRBV20-1; D gene: TRBD2; J gene: TRBJ2-7; CDR3 DNA: TGCAGTGTACACTCCCCGGGACTAATAACCTACGAGCAGTACTTC; CDR3 protein: CSVHSPGLITYEQYF
clone size: few; V gene: TRBV7-2; D gene: .; J gene: TRBJ1-4; CDR3 DNA: TGTGCCAGCAGCTTAGACAGGGCGAATGAAAAACTGTTTTTT; CDR3 protein: CASSLDRANEKLFF
clone size: many; V gene: TRBV2; D gene: .; J gene: TRBJ2-1; CDR3 DNA: TGTGCCGGCTCCGTGGACTCCAACAATGAGCAGTTCTTC; CDR3 protein: CAGSVDSNNEQFF
clone size: many; V gene: TRBV5-5; D gene: TRBD2; J gene: TRBJ2-1; CDR3 DNA: TGTGCCAGCAGCCCCGGGCTAGAGGCGGGGGGGCGGAATGAGCAGTTCTTC; CDR3 protein: CASSPGLEAGGRNEQFF
clone size: many; V gene: TRBV28; D gene: .; J gene: TRBJ2-1; CDR3 DNA: TGTGCCAGCAGTTTAGAGGCTCCGCTCTCCTACAATGAGCAGTTCTTC; CDR3 protein: CASSLEAPLSYNEQFF
clone size: .; V gene: TRBV4-1; D gene: .; J gene: TRBJ2-7; CDR3 DNA: TGCGCCAGCAGCCAAGTAGCGACTTCCTCGTACGAGCAGTACTTC; CDR3 protein: CASSQVATSSYEQYF